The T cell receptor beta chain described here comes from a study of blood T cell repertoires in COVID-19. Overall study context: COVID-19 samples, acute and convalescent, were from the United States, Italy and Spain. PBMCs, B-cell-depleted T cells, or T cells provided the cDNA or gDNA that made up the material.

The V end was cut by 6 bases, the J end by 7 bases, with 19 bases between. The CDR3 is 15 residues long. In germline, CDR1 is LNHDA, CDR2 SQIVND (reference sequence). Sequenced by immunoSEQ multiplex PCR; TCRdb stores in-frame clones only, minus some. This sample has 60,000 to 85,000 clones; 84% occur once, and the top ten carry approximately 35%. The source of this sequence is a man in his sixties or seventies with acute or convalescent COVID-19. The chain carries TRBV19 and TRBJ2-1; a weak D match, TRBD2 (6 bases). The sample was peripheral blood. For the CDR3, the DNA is TGTGCCAGTAGCCGGACGGGGGACCGGACGAATGAGCAGTTCTTC. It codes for CASSRTGDRTNEQFF.